The 19 T cell receptor beta chains below all came from one sample that was sequenced in a study of response to subunit inactivated influenza vaccine (dated by TCRdb to about 2018). Library prep was done by RT-PCR. Sequencing used an Illumina HiSeq 2500. In-frame beta chains were kept once TCRdb had trimmed the public reads at Q25 with fastp and called clones with MiXCR. Each CDR3 protein gets just one entry, which takes the most common genes and DNA from the rows behind it. The sample includes about 500,000 distinct CDR3 sequences, with 16% observed a single time. Clones ranked in the top ten supply approximately 3% of the sample. The sample was CD4+ T cells sorted from PBMCs, taken approximately 25 months after vaccination. Every receptor here comes from a man between 45 and 75 years old who received an inactivated influenza vaccine. Donor details come from another sample of the same person, matched by shared clones.

In its sample, this clonotype was seen many times. This sequence joins TRBV12-3 or TRBV12-4 and TRBJ2-1; either TRBD1 or TRBD2 may supply D (5 bases each). Trimming cost V 7 bases and J 5 bases, with 21 bases left between them. The CDR3 contains 16 residues. The CDR3 reads CASTRGSGQVNNEQFF. DNA for the CDR3: TGTGCCAGCACCCGCGGGTCGGGGCAGGTGAACAATGAGCAGTTCTTC.

This clonotype was seen many times. The chain uses TRBV20-1 and TRBJ1-1, with unresolved D. The V gene lost 5 bases and the J gene lost 1 base, with 5 bases spanning the gap. Germline CDR1 and CDR2: DFQATT and SNEGSKA (reference sequence). The CDR3 sequence is 11 residues long. The CDR3 nucleotides read TGCAGTGCTCCCGCGAACACTGAAGCTTTCTTT. Its translation is CSAPANTEAFF.

This clonotype was observed a few times. The V gene is TRBV5-1, the J gene TRBJ1-1; no definite D call. Trimming took 6 bases from V and 6 from J, leaving 21 bases between them. This CDR3 is 15 amino acids long. The V gene's germline CDR1 is SGHRS and CDR2 YFSETQ. CDR3 DNA sequence: TGCGCCAGCAACTTAGAGGGCCTGAAGGGCGCTGAAGCTTTCTTT. Protein product: CASNLEGLKGAEAFF.

The V call is TRBV28, the J call TRBJ2-4, with TRBD2 matching over 7 bases. Germline V lookup: CDR1 MDHEN, CDR2 SYDVKM. The CDR3 extends over 16 amino acids. Unmatched junction bases numbered 7, after V lost 5 bases and J lost 0 bases. CDR3 coding DNA: TGTGCCAGCAGTCTATCCGGGACTACAGCCAAAAACATTCAGTACTTC. Protein: CASSLSGTTAKNIQYF.

The V gene is TRBV11-2, the J gene TRBJ2-1; the match to TRBD1 covers 9 bases. The CDR3 is 16 amino acids. In germline, CDR1 is SGHAT, CDR2 FQNNGV. V dropped 5 bases and J dropped 0; count of bases not matched to a gene: 5. The DNA for the CDR3 is TGTGCCAGCAGCGAAACGACAGGGGGCTCCTACAATGAGCAGTTCTTC. It yields the protein CASSETTGGSYNEQFF.

This clonotype has a handful of counts. The gene calls are TRBV2 and TRBJ2-6; unclear D gene. This CDR3 is 17 amino acids long. Trimming took off 8 bases at V and 0 bases at J, with 17 bases between the two ends. Germline V CDR1 and CDR2: SNHLY, FYNNEI. DNA of the CDR3: TGTGCCAGCCTACCACAACTGACTCACTCTGGGGCCAACGTCCTGACTTTC. Its translation is CASLPQLTHSGANVLTF.

This clonotype was counted between two and nine times. V is TRBV24-1 and J is TRBJ2-1; TRBD1 matches at 11 bases. The CDR3 length is 16 residues. The ends lost 3 bases at V and 4 bases at J; junction bases unmatched: 4. The germline CDR1 and CDR2 sequences are KGHDR and SFDVKD. CDR3 residues: CATSDPGQGAYNEQFF. CDR3 coding DNA: TGTGCCACCAGTGATCCCGGACAGGGGGCTTACAATGAGCAGTTCTTC.

The V call is TRBV10-3, the J call TRBJ1-1; 9 bases match TRBD1. The CDR3 extends over 16 amino acids. Germline trimming cut 5 bases from V and 1 base from J; bases unmatched to any gene: 8. The V gene's germline CDR1 is ENHRY and CDR2 SYGVKD. The CDR3 loop is CAISKQGAGGNTEAFF. The CDR3 DNA follows: TGTGCCATCAGTAAACAGGGGGCCGGAGGGAACACTGAAGCTTTCTTT.

This clonotype appeared a few times. The chain combines TRBV6-1 with TRBJ1-1, with a weak D call TRBD1 (6 bases). The CDR3 is 13 residues long. The germline V and J ends were trimmed by 6 bases and 3 bases, with 11 bases remaining between them. Germline lookup yields CDR1 MNHNS and CDR2 SASEGT. The CDR3 nucleotides are TGTGCCAGCAGGCGTGAGGGGGACACTGAAGCTTTCTTT. The encoded protein is CASRREGDTEAFF.

This sequence joins TRBV7-2 and TRBJ1-6; D is uncertain. This CDR3 contains 12 residues. The V end lost 5 bases, the J end lost 10 bases, and 9 bases lay between the germline ends. Germline V gene sequence: CDR1 SGHTA, CDR2 FQGNSA. The CDR3 is CASSLRMSPLHF. The CDR3, as DNA: TGTGCCAGCAGCCTCCGGATGTCACCCCTCCACTTT.

The chain employs TRBV5-4 and TRBJ2-7, with a tentative D call TRBD2 (6 bases). The CDR3 length is 15 residues. Germline V gives CDR1 SGHNT, CDR2 YYREEE (reference sequence). Deletions cut 4 bases from V and 5 bases from J, with 19 bases between. CDR3 DNA: TGTGCCAGCAGCGAGGTAGCAGCGGGCTGGAACGAGCAGTACTTC. It is translated as CASSEVAAGWNEQYF.

The V gene is TRBV29-1, the J gene TRBJ2-1; TRBD1 matches at 7 bases. V lost 4 bases to trimming and J lost 4 bases; unmatched junction nucleotides: 7. The CDR3 covers 14 residues. Germline assignment: CDR1 SQVTM and CDR2 ANQGSEA. The CDR3 loop reads CSVGRDSKYNEQFF. The CDR3 DNA reads as TGCAGCGTTGGCAGGGACAGTAAATACAATGAGCAGTTCTTC.

This chain connects TRBV20-1 to TRBJ2-3; 8 bases fit TRBD2. The CDR3 loop spans 16 amino acids. V trimming: 0 bases; J trimming: 2 bases; junction bases outside the gene matches: 7. Germline V lookup: CDR1 DFQATT, CDR2 SNEGSKA (reference sequence). The CDR3 loop is CSARDGKRGYTDTQYF. In nucleotides, the CDR3 is TGCAGTGCTAGAGATGGAAAGCGGGGGTACACAGATACGCAGTATTTT.

This clonotype was seen a handful of times. The chain couples TRBV7-2 to TRBJ2-5; D is tentatively TRBD1 or TRBD2 (6 bases each). V was clipped by 6 bases and J by 7 bases, with 15 bases between them. The CDR3 totals 13 residues. The germline CDR1 and CDR2 sequences are SGHTA and FQGNSA. The CDR3 reads CASSHPKGGTQYF. The CDR3 bases are TGTGCCAGCAGTCACCCGAAGGGGGGGACCCAGTACTTC.

The genes are TRBV2 and TRBJ2-1; D not certain. Germline V lookup: CDR1 SNHLY, CDR2 FYNNEI. The CDR3 has 15 amino acids. Trimming stripped 6 bases from V and 0 bases from J, with 12 bases between. The CDR3 DNA reads TGTGCCAGCAGCGGGCAAGGTAGCTCCTACAATGAGCAGTTCTTC. Its translation is CASSGQGSSYNEQFF.

This clonotype has just a few counts. The chain carries TRBV5-1 and TRBJ2-3; 9 bases agree with TRBD1. This CDR3 comprises 16 residues. J lost 4 bases, V lost 2 bases, and 8 bases had no gene match. Germline CDR1 reads SGHRS; CDR2 reads YFSETQ. The CDR3 DNA reads as TGCGCCAGCAGCTTCCGTCCGGGACAGGGTCCAGATACGCAGTATTTT. Translating gives CASSFRPGQGPDTQYF.

This clonotype was seen a few times. This CDR3 reads CASSLIRSGQPGETQYF. The DNA for the CDR3 is TGCGCCAGCAGCTTGATCCGGTCGGGACAGCCTGGGGAGACCCAGTACTTC. The chain links TRBV5-1 to TRBJ2-5, with 7 positions matching TRBD1. CDR1 SGHRS and CDR2 YFSETQ come from the germline V gene. This CDR3 spans 17 amino acids. J was trimmed by 5 bases and V by 1 base; bases with no gene match: 14.

The chain recombines TRBV5-1 with TRBJ1-2, with TRBD1 matching 9 bases. The CDR3 consists of 16 residues. With 4 bases clipped from V and 0 bases from J, the junction kept 7 bases outside the gene matches. Germline V gene sequence: CDR1 SGHRS, CDR2 YFSETQ. The CDR3: CASSPGDRAANYGYTF. CDR3 bases: TGCGCCAGCAGCCCCGGGGACAGGGCAGCTAACTATGGCTACACCTTC. The variable domain in full, completed from reference TRBV5-1 and TRBJ1-2, reads KAGVTQTPRYLIKTRGQQVTLSCSPISGHRSVSWYQQTPGQGLQFLFEYFSETQRNKGNFPGRFSGRQFSNSRSEMNVSTLELGDSALYLCASSPGDRAANYGYTFGSGTRLTVV.

This sequence joins TRBV6-2 or TRBV6-3 and TRBJ2-7, with TRBD2 as a possible D gene (5 bases). Germline loops: CDR1 MNHEY, CDR2 SVGEGT. V was trimmed by 1 base and J by 0 bases, leaving 7 bases between them. The CDR3 totals 14 residues. In nucleotides, the CDR3 is TGTGCCAGCAGTTACTGGGAGATCTCCTACGAGCAGTACTTC. This codes for CASSYWEISYEQYF.